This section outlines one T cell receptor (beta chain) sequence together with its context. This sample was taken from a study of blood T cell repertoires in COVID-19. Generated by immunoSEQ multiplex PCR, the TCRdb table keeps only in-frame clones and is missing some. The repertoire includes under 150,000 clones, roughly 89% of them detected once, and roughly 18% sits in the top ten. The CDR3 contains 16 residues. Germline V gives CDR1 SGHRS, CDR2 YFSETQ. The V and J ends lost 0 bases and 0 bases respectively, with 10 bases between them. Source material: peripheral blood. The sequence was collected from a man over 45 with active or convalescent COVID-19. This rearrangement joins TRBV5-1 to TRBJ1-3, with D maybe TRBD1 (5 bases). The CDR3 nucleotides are TGCGCCAGCAGCTTGGGGGGCCTAGGCTCTGGAAACACCATATATTTT. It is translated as CASSLGGLGSGNTIYF.